These T cell receptor beta chains were read from a single sample in a study of CD8+ T cells in alopecia areata. Sequencing used immunoSEQ multiplex PCR; TCRdb keeps in-frame clones, though not all of them. This sample has approximately 150,000 clones, with approximately 60% found just once. Material for sequencing was CD4+ T cells sorted from blood. The receptors come from a human donor in good health. CDR3s include the opening cysteine and the closing phenylalanine or tryptophan. D genes are given only for firm matches. Size is omitted from some rows. Given values are once, few, many or a class for expanded clones.

v_call,cdr3_length,clone_size,j_call,d_call,cdr3_nt,cdr3_aa
TRBV5-6,14,.,TRBJ1-3,.,TGTGCCAGCAGCTGGACAGTAGCTGGAAACACCATATATTTT,CASSWTVAGNTIYF
TRBV7-2,16,.,TRBJ2-5,TRBD2,TGTGCCAGCAGTGAGATGAGCGGGAGACGGGGAGAGACCCAGTACTTC,CASSEMSGRRGETQYF
TRBV30,13,.,TRBJ1-2,.,TGTGCCTGGTCCTTCAGGGGTCTCCATGGCTACACCTTC,CAWSFRGLHGYTF
TRBV6-5,15,.,TRBJ1-2,.,TGTGCCAGCACTGACAACGGGGGGGGCGAAGTTGGCTACACCTTC,CASTDNGGGEVGYTF
TRBV6-5,13,.,TRBJ1-1,.,TGTGCCAGCAGTGACCTCTTGGGGACTGAAGCTTTCTTT,CASSDLLGTEAFF
TRBV2,12,.,TRBJ2-1,.,TGTGCCAGCAGTGAAGCCTGGGATGAGCAGTTCTTC,CASSEAWDEQFF
TRBV6-5,13,.,TRBJ1-2,TRBD1,TGTGCCAGCAGCCGGACAGGGAAAAGTGGCTACACCTTC,CASSRTGKSGYTF
TRBV25-1,16,.,TRBJ2-1,TRBD1,TGTGCCAGCAGTGTACCCGGACAGGGGCTTAACAATGAGCAGTTCTTC,CASSVPGQGLNNEQFF
TRBV15,15,.,TRBJ2-1,TRBD2,TGTGCCACCAGCTCGACCGGGACTAGCTGGAATGAGCAGTTCTTC,CATSSTGTSWNEQFF
TRBV30,15,once,TRBJ1-1,TRBD1,TGTGCCTGGAGTGCCCCCGACAGGGGGAACACTGAAGCTTTCTTT,CAWSAPDRGNTEAFF
TRBV5-1,16,once,TRBJ2-5,.,TGCGCCAGCAGCTTCCTCAGGGATCCGCCTCGGGAGACCCAGTACTTC,CASSFLRDPPRETQYF